Below, 18 T cell receptor beta chains from the same sample are listed, as sequenced in a study of Tregs in tolerant kidney transplant recipients. Related graft donors supplied nonmyeloablative bone marrow transplants, and mixed chimerism was transient. The method was immunoSEQ multiplex PCR; TCRdb's version includes in-frame clones alone and lacks a portion of them. The sample holds nearly 15,000 clones. The sequenced sample was CD4+ T cells from blood (PBMCs), obtained 12 months after the transplant. The receptors derive from a human patient who received a combined kidney and bone marrow transplant. Some T cells may be transferred from the graft donor.

As concerns this clone: From the germline J gene comes the end of the CDR3, since the read stops 3 residues before it. V and J are TRBV2 and TRBJ1-5; 8 bases agree with TRBD1. The CDR3 contains 17 residues. Germline V CDR1 and CDR2: SNHLY, FYNNEI. After removal of 4 bases from V and 1 base from J, the junction contained 9 bases not matched to a gene. The CDR3 sequence is CASSARGRGLSNQPQHF. CDR3 DNA (partial): TGTGCCAGCAGTGCTCGGGGCAGGGGGCTGAGCAATCAGCCC. The full variable domain, in which reference TRBV2 and TRBJ1-5 provide the parts outside the CDR3, is EPEVTQTPSHQVTQMGQEVILRCVPISNHLYFYWYRQILGQKVEFLVSFYNNEISEKSEIFDDQFSVERPDGSNFTLKIRSTKLEDSAMYFCASSARGRGLSNQPQHFGDGTRLSIL.

Points on this clone: The read terminates 3 residues ahead of where the CDR3 ends, so the germline J gene completes it. The chain joins TRBV19 to TRBJ2-6; D is possibly TRBD1 (5 bases). V was cut by 3 bases and J by 0 bases, with 6 bases left in between. The CDR3 length is 15 residues. Germline loops: CDR1 LNHDA, CDR2 SQIVND (reference sequence). CDR3 region: CASSMTASGANVLTF. Partial CDR3 DNA: TGTGCCAGTAGTATGACAGCCTCTGGGGCCAACGTC.

Note on this clone: The CDR3 end falls 3 residues outside the read, so it is completed with the germline J gene. The sample contains more than one DNA sequence encoding this CDR3. The chain has TRBV29-1 and TRBJ1-1; TRBD1 might be the D (6 bases). This CDR3 has 12 residues. Germline V gene sequence: CDR1 SQVTM, CDR2 ANQGSEA. V lost 5 bases, J lost 1 base, and 8 bases lay in between. CDR3 DNA, as far as it was read: TGCAGCGTTTTACAGGGGAACACTGAA. It yields the protein CSVLQGNTE. The CDR3 reads in full as CSVLQGNTEAFF.

A word on this clone: The CDR3 end is not reached by the read, which stops 3 residues before it; the germline J gene fills it in. The chain has TRBV7-3 and TRBJ1-1, with 7 bases aligning to TRBD1. In germline, CDR1 is SGHTA, CDR2 FQGTGA. V trimming: 5 bases; J trimming: 5 bases; junction bases outside the gene matches: 5. This CDR3 is 13 amino acids long. The CDR3 here is CASSPQGGTEAFF. The CDR3 bases that were read are TGTGCCAGCAGCCCCCAGGGGGGTACTGAA.

Concerning this clone itself: The sequence runs out 3 residues before the end of the CDR3; the remainder is reconstructed from the germline J gene. V is TRBV19 and J is TRBJ1-3; 7 nucleotides line up with TRBD1. Germline V gene sequence: CDR1 LNHDA, CDR2 SQIVND (reference sequence). The trim removed 3 bases at V and 4 bases at J, leaving 6 bases unmatched. This CDR3 spans 15 amino acids. CDR3 DNA (partial): TGTGCCAGTAGTATCGGGACAGCCAAAGGAAACACC. Its protein product is CASSIGTAKGNT. The whole CDR3 reads CASSIGTAKGNTIYF.

A remark on this clone: The read is 3 residues too short to cover the CDR3 end, so that end is filled in from the germline J gene. The gene calls are TRBV5-4 and TRBJ2-5, with D perhaps matching TRBD1 (6 bases). The CDR3 length is 14 residues. V lost 1 base to trimming and J lost 3 bases, with 10 bases between them. Germline CDR1 is SGHNT and CDR2 is YYREEE (reference sequence). CDR3 amino acids: CASSLSRQEETQYF. The CDR3 bases that were read are TGTGCCAGCAGCTTGTCCCGACAGGAAGAGACC.

A note on this clone: The CDR3 is cut off 3 residues early in the read; its end comes from the germline J gene. The genes are TRBV2 and TRBJ2-7; no reliable D call. V gave up 6 bases and J gave up 2 bases, with 14 bases separating them. Germline lookup yields CDR1 SNHLY and CDR2 FYNNEI. The CDR3 spans 14 residues. The sequenced part of the CDR3 DNA is TGTGCCAGCAGGGCCATGACAACGACCTACGAG. It is translated as CASRAMTTTYE. The complete CDR3 reads CASRAMTTTYEQYF.

This clone is deemed large by its frequency. The CDR3 end falls 3 residues outside the read, so it is completed with the germline J gene. The chain links TRBV5-1 to TRBJ2-2, with D perhaps matching TRBD1 (6 bases). Trimming took off 4 bases at V and 5 bases at J, with 15 bases between the two ends. CDR1 is SGHRS, CDR2 YFSETQ, per germline. This CDR3 is 15 amino acids long. Incomplete CDR3 DNA: TGCGCCAGCAGCCGTGAATCCAGGGGTACCGGGGAG. It translates to CASSRESRGTGE. The entire CDR3 sequence reads CASSRESRGTGELFF.

As regards this clone: The DNA ends 3 residues before the CDR3 does, and the rest of the CDR3 is filled in from the germline J gene. The chain couples TRBV11-2 to TRBJ2-5, with a possible D match to TRBD1 (6 bases). The CDR3 runs to 15 residues. The ends were cut back, 5 bases at V and 1 base at J, with 14 bases in the middle. From germline, CDR1 is SGHAT and CDR2 FQNNGV. This chain's CDR3 is CASSLNSDSQETQYF. The covered CDR3 bases are TGTGCCAGCAGCCTAAACTCGGACAGCCAAGAGACC.

To note about this clone: The read is 3 residues too short to cover the CDR3 end, so that end is filled in from the germline J gene. The chain has TRBV6-1 and TRBJ1-5; maybe TRBD1 (6 bases). The CDR3 sequence is 14 residues long. Germline lookup yields CDR1 MNHNS and CDR2 SASEGT. V was cut by 4 bases and J by 4 bases, with 11 bases left in between. The CDR3 reads CASSGNRENQPQHF. The sequenced part of the CDR3 DNA is TGTGCCAGCAGTGGCAACAGGGAGAATCAGCCC.

Concerning this clone: The sequence runs out 3 residues before the end of the CDR3; the remainder is reconstructed from the germline J gene. The chain is built from TRBV19 and TRBJ1-4; D uncertain. This CDR3 has 12 residues. The germline V gene has CDR1 LNHDA and CDR2 SQIVND (reference sequence). The V end was cut by 4 bases, the J end by 10 bases, with 10 bases between. CDR3 DNA (partial): TGTGCCAGTAGTACATCTTCGGGAAAA. Amino acids: CASSTSSGK. The whole CDR3 sequence reads CASSTSSGKLFF.

Remarks on this clone: The read terminates 3 residues ahead of where the CDR3 ends, so the germline J gene completes it. The chain joins TRBV5-6 to TRBJ2-1; 7 nucleotides agree with TRBD1. V trimming: 1 base; J trimming: 8 bases; junction bases outside the gene matches: 3. The CDR3 loop spans 13 amino acids. Germline V gene lookup returns CDR1 SGHDT and CDR2 YYEEEE. CDR3 bases read: TGTGCCAGCAGCTTGACAGGGGTGGATGAG. Amino acid sequence: CASSLTGVDE. The entire CDR3 protein is CASSLTGVDEQFF.

On this clone: The read ends 3 residues shy of where the CDR3 ends; the end is completed using the germline J gene. This chain connects TRBV10-1 to TRBJ1-1; perhaps TRBD1 as D (5 bases). In germline, CDR1 is WNHNN, CDR2 SYGVQD (reference sequence). This CDR3 is 13 amino acids long. Trimming cost V 8 bases and J 0 bases, with 10 bases left between them. CDR3 residues: CASSGQMNTEAFF. The part of the CDR3 DNA that was read is TGCGCCAGCTCCGGACAAATGAACACTGAA.

A word on this clone: With the read ending 3 residues before the CDR3 end, the germline J gene is used to fill in that end. The chain carries TRBV5-5 and TRBJ1-2; D is perhaps TRBD1 (6 bases). This CDR3 is 14 amino acids long. V was trimmed by 2 bases and J by 4 bases, leaving 12 bases between them. From germline, CDR1 is SGHKS and CDR2 YYEKEE (reference sequence). CDR3 sequence: CASSFQGQGYGYTF. CDR3 DNA, as far as it was read: TGTGCCAGCAGCTTCCAGGGGCAGGGCTATGGC.

About this clone: With the read ending 3 residues before the CDR3 end, the germline J gene is used to fill in that end. This sequence joins TRBV30 and TRBJ1-4; 8 bases match TRBD1. Trimming took 3 bases from V and 8 from J; bases not matched to a gene: 2. The germline V gene encodes CDR1 GTSNPN and CDR2 SVGIG (reference sequence). This CDR3 is 12 amino acids long. The CDR3 is CAWSWDREKLFF. CDR3 bases read: TGTGCCTGGAGCTGGGACAGGGAAAAA. Using reference TRBV30 and TRBJ1-4 for the parts outside the CDR3, the full variable domain is SQTIHQWPATLVQPVGSPLSLECTVEGTSNPNLYWYRQAAGRGLQLLFYSVGIGQISSEVPQNLSASRPQDRQFILSSKKLLLSDSGFYLCAWSWDREKLFFGSGTQLSVL.

Comment on this clone: The CDR3 end lies 3 residues beyond the end of the read and is filled in from the germline J gene. The V call is TRBV28, the J call TRBJ2-7; the D is unclear. This CDR3 is built from 15 residues. Germline assignment: CDR1 MDHEN and CDR2 SYDVKM. V lost 2 bases and J lost 1, with 12 bases in between. The sequenced CDR3 bases are TGTGCCAGCAGTTTAACCCTAGACTTTTCCTACGAG. As protein: CASSLTLDFSYE. The whole CDR3 protein reads CASSLTLDFSYEQYF.

About this clone: The sequenced fragment ends 3 residues before the CDR3 boundary, so the rest is inferred from the germline J gene. The rearrangement uses TRBV6-2 or TRBV6-3 and TRBJ2-1, with a tentative D call TRBD2 (5 bases). Between the trimmed V and J ends, which lost 7 bases and 8 bases, there was a span of 9 bases. The germline V gene encodes CDR1 MNHEY and CDR2 SVGEGT. The CDR3 loop spans 11 amino acids. Partial CDR3 DNA: TGTGCCAGCAACCGGGGTCATGAG. Protein sequence: CASNRGHE. The whole CDR3 is CASNRGHEQFF.

Remarks on this clone: The read ends 3 residues shy of where the CDR3 ends; the end is completed using the germline J gene. The J gene is TRBJ2-7, the V gene TRBV5-1, with TRBD2 matching over 10 bases. The length of the CDR3 is 16 residues. J was trimmed by 3 bases and V by 0 bases; bases with no gene match: 6. Germline-derived CDR1 and CDR2 are SGHRS and YFSETQ. The covered CDR3 bases are TGCGCCAGCAGCTTGGGAGGGCTAGCGGGAGACTACGAG. It translates to CASSLGGLAGDYE. The whole CDR3 region reads CASSLGGLAGDYEQYF. Supplemented by reference TRBV5-1 and TRBJ2-7, the full variable domain reads KAGVTQTPRYLIKTRGQQVTLSCSPISGHRSVSWYQQTPGQGLQFLFEYFSETQRNKGNFPGRFSGRQFSNSRSEMNVSTLELGDSALYLCASSLGGLAGDYEQYFGPGTRLTVT.